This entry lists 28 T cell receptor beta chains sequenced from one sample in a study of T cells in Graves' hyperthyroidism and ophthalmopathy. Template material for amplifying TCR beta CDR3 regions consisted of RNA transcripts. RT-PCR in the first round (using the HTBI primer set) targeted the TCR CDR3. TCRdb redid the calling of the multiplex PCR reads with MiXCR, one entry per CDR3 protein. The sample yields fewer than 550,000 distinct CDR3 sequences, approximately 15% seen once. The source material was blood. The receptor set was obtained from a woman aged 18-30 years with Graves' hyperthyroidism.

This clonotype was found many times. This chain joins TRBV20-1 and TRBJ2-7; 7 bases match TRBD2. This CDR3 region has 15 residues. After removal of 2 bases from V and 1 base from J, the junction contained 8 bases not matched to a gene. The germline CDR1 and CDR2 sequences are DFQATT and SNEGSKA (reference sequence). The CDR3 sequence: CSARILGAGSYEQYF. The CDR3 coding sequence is TGCAGTGCTAGAATCCTAGGAGCGGGGTCCTACGAGCAGTACTTC.

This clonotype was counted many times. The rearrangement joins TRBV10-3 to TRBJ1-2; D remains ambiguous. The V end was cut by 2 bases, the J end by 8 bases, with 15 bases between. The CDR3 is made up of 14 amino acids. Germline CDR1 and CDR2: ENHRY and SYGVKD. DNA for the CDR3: TGTGCCATCAGTGAGGTCCAGTCCTTTGGGGGCTACACCTTC. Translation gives CAISEVQSFGGYTF.

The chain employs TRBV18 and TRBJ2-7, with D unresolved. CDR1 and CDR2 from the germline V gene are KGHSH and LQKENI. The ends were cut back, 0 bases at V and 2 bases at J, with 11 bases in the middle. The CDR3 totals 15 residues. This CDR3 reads CASSPPTATTYEQYF. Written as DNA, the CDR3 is TGTGCCAGCTCACCACCAACAGCAACGACCTACGAGCAGTACTTC. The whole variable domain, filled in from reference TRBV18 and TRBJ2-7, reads NAGVMQNPRHLVRRRGQEARLRCSPMKGHSHVYWYRQLPEEGLKFMVYLQKENIIDESGMPKERFSAEFPKEGPSILRIQQVVRGDSAAYFCASSPPTATTYEQYFGPGTRLTVT.

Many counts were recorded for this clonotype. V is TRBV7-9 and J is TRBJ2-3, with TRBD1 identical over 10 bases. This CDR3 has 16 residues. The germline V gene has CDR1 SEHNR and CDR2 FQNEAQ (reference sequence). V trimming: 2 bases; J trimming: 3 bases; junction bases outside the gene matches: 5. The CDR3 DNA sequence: TGTGCCAGCAGCTTAATGGGACAGGGGTTAACAGATACGCAGTATTTT. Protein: CASSLMGQGLTDTQYF.

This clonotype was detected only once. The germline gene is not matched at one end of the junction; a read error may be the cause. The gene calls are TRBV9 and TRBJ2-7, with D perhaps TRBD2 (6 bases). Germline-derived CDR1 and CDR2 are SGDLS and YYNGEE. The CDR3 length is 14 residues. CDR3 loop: CASSPGGVSCEQYF. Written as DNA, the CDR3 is TGTGCCAGCAGCCCCGGAGGGGTTTCCTGCGAGCAGTACTTC. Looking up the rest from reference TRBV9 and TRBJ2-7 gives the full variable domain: DSGVTQTPKHLITATGQRVTLRCSPRSGDLSVYWYQQSLDQGLQFLIQYYNGEERAKGNILERFSAQQFPDLHSELNLSSLELGDSALYFCASSPGGVSCEQYFGPGTRLTVT.

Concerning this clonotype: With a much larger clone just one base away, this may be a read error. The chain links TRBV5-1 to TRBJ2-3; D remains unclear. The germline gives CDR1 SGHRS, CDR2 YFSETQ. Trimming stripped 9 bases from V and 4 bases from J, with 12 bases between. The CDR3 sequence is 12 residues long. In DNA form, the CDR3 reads TGCGCCAACCAAAGTTCAGCAGATACGCAGTATTTT. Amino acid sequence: CANQSSADTQYF.

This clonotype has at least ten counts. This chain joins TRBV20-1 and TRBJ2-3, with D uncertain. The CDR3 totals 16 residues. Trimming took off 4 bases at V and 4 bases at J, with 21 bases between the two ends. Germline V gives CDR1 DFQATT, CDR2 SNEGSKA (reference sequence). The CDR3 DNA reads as TGCAGTGCTATAACTGTCCCCCGGACCACTGCAGATACGCAGTATTTT. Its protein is CSAITVPRTTADTQYF.

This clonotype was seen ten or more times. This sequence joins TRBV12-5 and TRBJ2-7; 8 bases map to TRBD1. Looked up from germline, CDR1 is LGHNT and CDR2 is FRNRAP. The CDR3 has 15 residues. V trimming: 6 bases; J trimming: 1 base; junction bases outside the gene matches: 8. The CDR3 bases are TGTGCTAGTGGCCCCGGGACAGGTGATTCCTACGAGCAGTACTTC. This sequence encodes CASGPGTGDSYEQYF.

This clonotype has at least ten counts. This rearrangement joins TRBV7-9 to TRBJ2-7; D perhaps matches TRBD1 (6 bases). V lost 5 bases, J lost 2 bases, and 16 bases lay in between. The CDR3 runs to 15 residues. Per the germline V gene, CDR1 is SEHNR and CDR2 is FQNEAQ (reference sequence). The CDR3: CASSPAGQLAYEQYF. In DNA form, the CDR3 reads TGTGCCAGCAGCCCTGCCGGACAGTTAGCCTACGAGCAGTACTTC.

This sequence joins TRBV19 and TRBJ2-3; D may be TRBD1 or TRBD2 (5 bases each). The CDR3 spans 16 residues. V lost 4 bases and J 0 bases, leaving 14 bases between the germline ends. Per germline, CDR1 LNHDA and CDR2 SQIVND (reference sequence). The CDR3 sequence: CASSKATGLSTDTQYF. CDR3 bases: TGTGCCAGTAGTAAGGCAACAGGACTTAGCACAGATACGCAGTATTTT.

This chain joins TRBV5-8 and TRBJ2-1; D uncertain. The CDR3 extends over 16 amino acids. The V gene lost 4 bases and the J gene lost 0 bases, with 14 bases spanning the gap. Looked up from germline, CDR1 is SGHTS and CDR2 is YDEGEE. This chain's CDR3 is CASSMPTRDSYNEQFF. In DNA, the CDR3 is TGTGCCAGCAGCATGCCTACTCGAGACTCCTACAATGAGCAGTTCTTC.

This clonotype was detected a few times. CDR3 residues: CSARDRTHGYTF. The CDR3 nucleotides read TGCAGCGCTAGGGACCGAACCCATGGCTACACCTTC. The chain combines TRBV29-1 with TRBJ1-2; D is perhaps TRBD1 (5 bases). CDR1 is SQVTM and CDR2 is ANQGSEA in the germline V gene. This CDR3 spans 12 amino acids. Trimming cost V 7 bases and J 6 bases, with 15 bases left between them.

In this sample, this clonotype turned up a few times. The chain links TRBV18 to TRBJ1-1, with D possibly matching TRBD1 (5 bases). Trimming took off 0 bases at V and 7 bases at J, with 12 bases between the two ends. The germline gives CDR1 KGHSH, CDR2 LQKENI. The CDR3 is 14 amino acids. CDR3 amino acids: CASSPPAGKGEAFF. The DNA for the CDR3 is TGTGCCAGCTCACCACCTGCAGGGAAGGGTGAAGCTTTCTTT.

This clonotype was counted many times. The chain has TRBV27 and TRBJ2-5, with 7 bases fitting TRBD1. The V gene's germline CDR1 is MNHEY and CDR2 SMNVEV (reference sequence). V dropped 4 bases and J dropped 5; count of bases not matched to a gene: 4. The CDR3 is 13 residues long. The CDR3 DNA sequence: TGTGCCAGCAGTTGGGACAGCGAGGAGACCCAGTACTTC. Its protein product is CASSWDSEETQYF.

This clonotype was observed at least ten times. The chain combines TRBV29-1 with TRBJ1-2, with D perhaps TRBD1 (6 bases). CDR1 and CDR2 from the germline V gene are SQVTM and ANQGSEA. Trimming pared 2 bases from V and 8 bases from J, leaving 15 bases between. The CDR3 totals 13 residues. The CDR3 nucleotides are TGCAGCGTTGAACCTGACAGGCCTGGAGGCTACACCTTC. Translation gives CSVEPDRPGGYTF.

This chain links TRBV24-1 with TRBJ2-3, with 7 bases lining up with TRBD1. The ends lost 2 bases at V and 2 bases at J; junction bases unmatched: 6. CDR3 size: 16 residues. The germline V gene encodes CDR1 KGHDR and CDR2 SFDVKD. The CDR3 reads CATSDSAGGNTDTQYF. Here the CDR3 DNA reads TGTGCCACCAGTGATTCAGCAGGGGGAAACACAGATACGCAGTATTTT.

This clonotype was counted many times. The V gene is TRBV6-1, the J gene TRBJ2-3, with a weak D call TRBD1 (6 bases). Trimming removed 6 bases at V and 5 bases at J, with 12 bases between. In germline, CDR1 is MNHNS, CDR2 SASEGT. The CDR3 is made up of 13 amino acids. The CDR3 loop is CASSPPGEDTQYF. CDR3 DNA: TGTGCCAGCAGCCCCCCAGGGGAAGATACGCAGTATTTT.

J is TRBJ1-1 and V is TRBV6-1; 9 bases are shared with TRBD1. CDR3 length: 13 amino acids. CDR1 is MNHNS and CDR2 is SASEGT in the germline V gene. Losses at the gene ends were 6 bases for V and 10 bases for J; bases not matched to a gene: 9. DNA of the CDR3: TGTGCCAGCAGGGAAATCCGGACAGGGGCAGCTTTCTTT. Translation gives CASREIRTGAAFF.

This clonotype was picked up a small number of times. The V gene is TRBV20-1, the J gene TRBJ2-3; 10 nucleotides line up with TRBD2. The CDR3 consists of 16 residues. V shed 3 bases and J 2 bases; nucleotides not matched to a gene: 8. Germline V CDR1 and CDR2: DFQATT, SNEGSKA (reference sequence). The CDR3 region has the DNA TGCAGTGCTAGCCCCCTAGCGGGAGAGATCACAGATACGCAGTATTTT. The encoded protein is CSASPLAGEITDTQYF.

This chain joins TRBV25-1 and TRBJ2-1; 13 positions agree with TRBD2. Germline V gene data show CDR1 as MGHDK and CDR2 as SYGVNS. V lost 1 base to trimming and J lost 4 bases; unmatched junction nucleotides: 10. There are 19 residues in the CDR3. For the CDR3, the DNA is TGTGCCAGCAGTGAATTTGTGGGGGGACTAGCGGGGATTTACAATGAGCAGTTCTTC. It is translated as CASSEFVGGLAGIYNEQFF. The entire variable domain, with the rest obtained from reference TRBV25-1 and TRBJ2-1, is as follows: EADIYQTPRYLVIGTGKKITLECSQTMGHDKMYWYQQDPGMELHLIHYSYGVNSTEKGDLSSESTVSRIRTEHFPLTLESARPSHTSQYLCASSEFVGGLAGIYNEQFFGPGTRLTVL.

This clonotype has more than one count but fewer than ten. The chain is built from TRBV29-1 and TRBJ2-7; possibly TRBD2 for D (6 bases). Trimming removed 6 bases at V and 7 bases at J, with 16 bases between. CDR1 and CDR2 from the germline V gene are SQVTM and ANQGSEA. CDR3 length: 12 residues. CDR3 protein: CSVGGLGTEQYF. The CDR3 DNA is TGCAGCGTGGGGGGTCTCGGGACTGAGCAGTACTTC.

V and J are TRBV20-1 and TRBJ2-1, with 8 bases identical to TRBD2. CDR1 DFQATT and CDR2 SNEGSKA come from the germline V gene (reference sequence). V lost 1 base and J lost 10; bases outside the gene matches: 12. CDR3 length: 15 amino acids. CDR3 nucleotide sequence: TGCAGTGCTAGAGCACAGCGGCGGGGGGTGGGAGAGCAGTTCTTC. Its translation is CSARAQRRGVGEQFF.

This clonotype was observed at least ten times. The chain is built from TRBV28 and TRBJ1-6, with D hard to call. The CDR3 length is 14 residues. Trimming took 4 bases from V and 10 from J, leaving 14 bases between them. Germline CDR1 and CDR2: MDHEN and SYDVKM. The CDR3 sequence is CASSSSFVSSPLHF. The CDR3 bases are TGTGCCAGCAGTTCCTCCTTCGTGTCCTCACCCCTCCACTTT.

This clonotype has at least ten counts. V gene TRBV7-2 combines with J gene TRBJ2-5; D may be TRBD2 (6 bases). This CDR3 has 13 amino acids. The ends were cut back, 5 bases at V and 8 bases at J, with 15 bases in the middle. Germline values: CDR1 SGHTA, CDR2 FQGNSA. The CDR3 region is CASSLGLGVTQYF. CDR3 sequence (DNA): TGTGCCAGCAGCCTGGGACTGGGGGTAACCCAGTACTTC. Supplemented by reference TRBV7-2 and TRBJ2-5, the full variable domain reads GAGVSQSPSNKVTEKGKDVELRCDPISGHTALYWYRQSLGQGLEFLIYFQGNSAPDKSGLPSDRFSAERTGGSVSTLTIQRTQQEDSAVYLCASSLGLGVTQYFGPGTRLLVL.

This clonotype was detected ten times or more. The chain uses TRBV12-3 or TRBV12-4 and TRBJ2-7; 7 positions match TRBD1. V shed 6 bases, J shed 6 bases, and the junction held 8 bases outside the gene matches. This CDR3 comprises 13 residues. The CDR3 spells CASRRGQVSEQYF. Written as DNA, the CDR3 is TGTGCCAGCAGACGAGGACAGGTGTCCGAGCAGTACTTC.

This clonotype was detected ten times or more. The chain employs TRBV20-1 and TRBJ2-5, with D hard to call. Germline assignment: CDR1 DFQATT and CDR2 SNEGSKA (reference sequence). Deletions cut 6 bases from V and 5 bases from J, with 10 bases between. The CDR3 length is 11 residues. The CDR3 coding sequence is TGCAGTGCCCCCCTGGGCGAGACCCAGTACTTC. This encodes CSAPLGETQYF.

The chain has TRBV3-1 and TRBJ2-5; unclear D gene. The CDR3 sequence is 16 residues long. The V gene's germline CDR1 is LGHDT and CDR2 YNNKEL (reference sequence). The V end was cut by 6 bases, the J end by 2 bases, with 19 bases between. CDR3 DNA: TGTGCCAGCAGGCACTGGCCGGCAGAGCTTCAAGAGACCCAGTACTTC. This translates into CASRHWPAELQETQYF.

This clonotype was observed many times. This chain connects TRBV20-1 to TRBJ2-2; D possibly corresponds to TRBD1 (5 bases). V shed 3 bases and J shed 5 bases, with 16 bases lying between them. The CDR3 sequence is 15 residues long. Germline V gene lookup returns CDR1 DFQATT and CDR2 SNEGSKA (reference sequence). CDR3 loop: CSASGSGRGTGELFF. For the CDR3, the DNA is TGCAGTGCTAGTGGTTCGGGTAGGGGTACCGGGGAGCTGTTTTTT.